Ten or more counts support the clone carrying this T cell receptor (beta chain). This entry comes from a study of T cells after yellow fever vaccination. Trimming left V 8 bases short and J 7 bases short, with 20 bases between. The CDR3 has 14 residues. One entry per CDR3 protein results from TCRdb running MiXCR on the 5' RACE reads. The table has tens of thousands of distinct CDR3 sequences, about 10% seen once. The chain uses TRBV12-3 or TRBV12-4 and TRBJ1-1; TRBD1 might be the D (6 bases). This sequence was found in a man between 18 and 29 years old who received the YFV17D yellow fever vaccine. The sequenced sample was PBMCs, either bulk or a sorted T-cell subset (CD4+, CD8+, memory, or dextramer-sorted; not recorded which), obtained more than 14 days after the first yellow fever vaccination. CDR3 amino acids: CASGGGVPRIEAFF. CDR3 DNA sequence: TGTGCCAGCGGAGGGGGGGTCCCAAGGATTGAAGCTTTCTTT.